This T cell receptor (beta chain) was captured in a study of blood T cell repertoires in COVID-19. For the study at large: Sites across the United States, Italy and Spain contributed samples from acute and convalescent COVID-19.

Germline CDR1 MNHEY, CDR2 SMNVEV (reference sequence). The CDR3 is 17 amino acids. The trim removed 5 bases at V and 3 bases at J, leaving 9 bases unmatched. Per the original data handling: Estimates of nucleated cell counts were drawn from the amplification of reference gene primers. Some clones are missing from TCRdb's copy, which holds only in-frame ones; the method was immunoSEQ multiplex PCR. Clonal size and the V and J genes are those of that table, whereas D and trimming came from the DNA. The data hold more than 200,000 clones, with around four fifths observed a single time. Sequencing used peripheral blood. The source is a man in his forties or fifties with acute or convalescent COVID-19. The rearrangement links TRBV27 to TRBJ2-6, with 8 bases aligning to TRBD1. The CDR3 nucleotides are TGTGCCAGCAGTCTCACAGGGGGGTTGGGTGGGGCCAACGTCCTGACTTTC. Its translation: CASSLTGGLGGANVLTF.